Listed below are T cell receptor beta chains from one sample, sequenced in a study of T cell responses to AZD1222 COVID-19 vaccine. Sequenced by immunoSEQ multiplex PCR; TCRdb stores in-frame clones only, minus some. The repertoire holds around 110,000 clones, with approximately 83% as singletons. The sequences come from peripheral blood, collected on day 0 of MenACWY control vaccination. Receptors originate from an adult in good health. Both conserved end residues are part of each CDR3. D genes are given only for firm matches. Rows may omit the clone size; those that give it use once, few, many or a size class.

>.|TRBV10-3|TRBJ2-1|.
CAISEGGGMYNEQFF
TGTGCCATCAGTGAGGGTGGGGGTATGTACAATGAGCAGTTCTTC
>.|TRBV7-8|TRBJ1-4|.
CASSLALGREKLFF
TGTGCCAGCAGCTTAGCGTTGGGACGGGAAAAACTGTTTTTT
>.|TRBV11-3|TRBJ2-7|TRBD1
CASSLAGDSYEQYF
TGTGCCAGCAGCTTAGCCGGGGACAGCTACGAGCAGTACTTC
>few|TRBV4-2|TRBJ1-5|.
CASSQSTGAYSNQPQHF
TGTGCCAGCAGCCAATCGACCGGGGCCTATAGCAATCAGCCCCAGCATTTT
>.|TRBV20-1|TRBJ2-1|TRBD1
CSVRQGNEQFF
TGCAGTGTTCGACAGGGGAATGAGCAGTTCTTC
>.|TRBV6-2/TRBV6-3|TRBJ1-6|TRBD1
CASSPRAGTGVANNSPLHF
TGTGCCAGCAGTCCACGGGCGGGGACAGGGGTGGCCAATAATTCACCCCTCCACTTT
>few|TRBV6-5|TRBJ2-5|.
CASSYTAGAHEETQYF
TGTGCCAGCAGTTATACGGCGGGGGCCCACGAAGAGACCCAGTACTTC
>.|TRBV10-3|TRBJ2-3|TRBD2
CAISIAGSTDTQYF
TGTGCCATCAGCATAGCGGGCTCCACAGATACGCAGTATTTT
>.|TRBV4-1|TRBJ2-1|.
CASSRGGVGYNEQFF
TGCGCCAGCAGCCGCGGGGGCGTGGGGTACAATGAGCAGTTCTTC
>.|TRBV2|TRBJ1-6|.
CASSGDGDSPLHF
TGTGCCAGCAGTGGGGACGGGGATTCACCCCTCCACTTT
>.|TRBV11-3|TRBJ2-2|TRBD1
CASSIGTGAASNTGELFF
TGTGCCAGCAGCATCGGGACAGGGGCCGCATCGAACACCGGGGAGCTGTTTTTT
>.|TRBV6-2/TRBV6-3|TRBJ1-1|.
CASSTPEPAFEAFF
TGTGCCAGCAGCACTCCCGAGCCGGCGTTTGAAGCTTTCTTT
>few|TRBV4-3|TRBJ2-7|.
CASSQDSLGEQYF
TGCGCCAGCAGCCAGGACTCCTTAGGGGAGCAGTACTTC
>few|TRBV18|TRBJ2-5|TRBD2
CASSPKASGKTQYF
TGTGCCAGCTCACCCAAAGCTAGCGGGAAGACCCAGTACTTC
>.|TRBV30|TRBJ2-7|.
CALGTSGSYEQYF
TGTGCCTTAGGGACAAGTGGCTCCTACGAGCAGTACTTC
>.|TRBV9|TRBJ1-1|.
CASSAHSLGTEAFF
TGTGCCAGCAGCGCCCATTCACTGGGCACTGAAGCTTTCTTT
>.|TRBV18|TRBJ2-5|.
CASSPGQETQYF
TGTGCCAGCTCACCGGGACAAGAGACCCAGTACTTC
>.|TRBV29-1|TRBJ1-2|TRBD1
CSAARGQGNYGYTF
TGCAGCGCCGCGCGTGGACAGGGAAACTATGGCTACACCTTC
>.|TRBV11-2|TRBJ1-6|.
CASSLRGSYNSPLHF
TGTGCCAGCAGCTTACGGGGGTCCTATAATTCACCCCTCCACTTT
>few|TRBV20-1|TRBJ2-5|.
CSATSVETQYF
TGCAGTGCCACCTCGGTGGAGACCCAGTACTTC
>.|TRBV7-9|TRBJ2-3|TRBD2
CASSSGTSGVRSDTQYF
TGTGCCAGCAGCTCAGGGACTAGCGGGGTGCGGTCGGATACGCAGTATTTT
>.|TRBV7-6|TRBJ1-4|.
CASSTDRVWSEKLFF
TGTGCCAGCAGCACCGATAGGGTTTGGAGTGAAAAACTGTTTTTT
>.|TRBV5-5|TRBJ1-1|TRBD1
CASSLEGTGVGDTEAFF
TGTGCCAGCAGCTTGGAGGGGACAGGGGTCGGTGACACTGAAGCTTTCTTT
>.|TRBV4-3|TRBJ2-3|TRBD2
CASSQVTSGGTDTQYF
TGCGCCAGCAGCCAAGTCACTAGCGGGGGGACAGATACGCAGTATTTT
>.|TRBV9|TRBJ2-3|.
CASSVVGNKPDTQYF
TGTGCCAGCAGCGTAGTGGGCAACAAGCCAGATACGCAGTATTTT
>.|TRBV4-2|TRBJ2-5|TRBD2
CASSPRTSGGWETQYF
TGTGCCAGCAGCCCGAGGACTAGCGGGGGGTGGGAGACCCAGTACTTC
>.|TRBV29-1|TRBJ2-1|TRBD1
CSLTGQGANEQFF
TGCAGCCTGACGGGACAGGGGGCCAATGAGCAGTTCTTC
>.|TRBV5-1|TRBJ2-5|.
CASSLFGTVQETQYF
TGCGCCAGCAGCTTGTTCGGGACTGTCCAAGAGACCCAGTACTTC
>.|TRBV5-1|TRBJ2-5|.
CASSLDLGQETQYF
TGCGCCAGCAGCTTGGATTTGGGGCAAGAGACCCAGTACTTC
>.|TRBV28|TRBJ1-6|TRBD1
CASSFFRGGSPLHF
TGTGCCAGCAGTTTCTTCAGGGGGGGTTCACCCCTCCACTTT
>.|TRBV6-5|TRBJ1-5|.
CASSSLGQPQHF
TGTGCCAGCAGCTCCCTCGGTCAGCCCCAGCATTTT
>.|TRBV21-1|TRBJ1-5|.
CASSKAETSGGNQPQHF
TGTGCCAGCAGCAAAGCAGAGACTTCAGGGGGCAATCAGCCCCAGCATTTT
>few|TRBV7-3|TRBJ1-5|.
CASSAEGGQPQHF
TGTGCCAGCTCGGCGGAAGGCGGTCAGCCCCAGCATTTT
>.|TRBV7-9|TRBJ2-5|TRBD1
CASSFGRGSEETQYF
TGTGCCAGCAGCTTCGGCAGGGGGTCGGAAGAGACCCAGTACTTC
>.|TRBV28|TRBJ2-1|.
CASRLRGPSYNEQFF
TGTGCCAGCAGATTGAGGGGCCCTTCCTACAATGAGCAGTTCTTC
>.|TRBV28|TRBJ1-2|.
CASSQPQGIGYGYTF
TGTGCCAGCAGTCAGCCTCAGGGGATCGGCTATGGCTACACCTTC
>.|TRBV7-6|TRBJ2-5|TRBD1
CASSLARGQGGETQYF
TGTGCCAGCAGCTTAGCGAGGGGACAGGGCGGCGAGACCCAGTACTTC
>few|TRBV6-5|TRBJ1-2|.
CASSYSTTRHYGYTF
TGTGCCAGCAGTTATTCCACAACCCGACACTATGGCTACACCTTC
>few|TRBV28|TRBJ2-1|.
CASSPPEGWQFF
TGTGCCAGCAGCCCCCCGGAGGGATGGCAGTTCTTC
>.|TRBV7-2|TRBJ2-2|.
CASSSDRFYGELFF
TGTGCCAGCAGCTCCGACAGGTTCTACGGGGAGCTGTTTTTT
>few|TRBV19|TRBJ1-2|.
CASSMGRSYGYTF
TGTGCCAGTAGTATGGGTCGCAGTTATGGCTACACCTTC
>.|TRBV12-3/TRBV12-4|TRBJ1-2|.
CASSFSYASGYTF
TGTGCCAGCAGTTTCTCGTATGCAAGTGGCTACACCTTC
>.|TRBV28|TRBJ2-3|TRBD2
CASSFSPLAGEVTDTQYF
TGTGCCAGCAGTTTTTCTCCACTAGCGGGGGAGGTAACAGATACGCAGTATTTT
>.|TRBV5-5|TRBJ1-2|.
CASSPRAGRDYGYTF
TGTGCCAGCAGCCCCAGGGCGGGCCGAGACTATGGCTACACCTTC
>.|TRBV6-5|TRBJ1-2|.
CASSYSPSNYGYTF
TGTGCCAGCAGTTACTCTCCCAGCAACTATGGCTACACCTTC
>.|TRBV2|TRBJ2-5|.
CASSYTQETQYF
TGTGCCAGCAGTTATACCCAAGAGACCCAGTACTTC
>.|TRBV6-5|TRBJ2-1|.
CASRQRGQHNEQFF
TGTGCCAGCAGACAACGAGGACAACACAATGAGCAGTTCTTC
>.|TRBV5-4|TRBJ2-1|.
CASSSPSRGNEQFF
TGTGCCAGCAGCTCCCCTTCAAGAGGGAATGAGCAGTTCTTC